Sequencing of this T cell receptor beta chain was carried out in a study of early T cells in non-severe SARS-CoV-2 infection. As part of library construction, unique molecular identifiers were attached to individual cDNA molecules. Via MiXCR, TCRdb re-called the 5' RACE reads, giving one row per CDR3 protein. The sample consists of 55,000 to 85,000 distinct CDR3 sequences, roughly 15% of them appearing once. Study results and limitations: The VDJdb matching leaned toward anti-spike CD8 responses and overlooked private and CD4 specificities.

In this sample, this clonotype turned up a few times. Its antigen is not identified. Trimming left V 6 bases short and J 5 bases short, with 16 bases between. The germline gives CDR1 KGHDR, CDR2 SFDVKD. This CDR3 region has 15 residues. Sequenced: whole blood. The receptor's source is an adult who was a healthcare worker with PCR-confirmed SARS-CoV-2 infection or an uninfected control (not recorded which). V usage is TRBV24-1 and J usage is TRBJ2-1; weak D call: TRBD2 (5 bases). The CDR3 nucleotides are TGTGCCACCAGTCGGGGAGCGGATCTAAACAATGAGCAGTTCTTC. It is translated as CATSRGADLNNEQFF.